These 22 T cell receptor beta chains were all obtained from the same sample, sequenced in a study of early stage breast cancer tumors. Assay used: immunoSEQ multiplex PCR; TCRdb lists only in-frame clones, some missing. This sample has some 20,000 clones, with around 83% found just once. The sample comprised blood. The origin of the receptors is a person between 65 and 80 years old with breast cancer.

The chain carries TRBV27 and TRBJ2-5, with D possibly matching TRBD1 (6 bases). CDR1 is MNHEY and CDR2 is SMNVEV in the germline V gene (reference sequence). V was shortened by 6 bases and J by 4 bases, with 12 bases between the two germline ends. The CDR3 extends over 13 amino acids. The CDR3 here is CASSVQGLETQYF. The CDR3 DNA sequence: TGTGCCAGCAGCGTACAGGGTCTAGAGACCCAGTACTTC.

This clone is termed large. J is TRBJ2-7 and V is TRBV7-2, with TRBD1 matching 7 bases. Germline assignment: CDR1 SGHTA and CDR2 FQGNSA. There are 15 residues in the CDR3. Germline trimming cut 0 bases from V and 5 bases from J; bases unmatched to any gene: 7. CDR3 sequence reads: CASSLARDRVHEQYF. The CDR3 DNA reads TGTGCCAGCAGCTTAGCCCGGGACAGAGTCCACGAGCAGTACTTC.

The gene calls are TRBV18 and TRBJ1-3; possibly TRBD1 for D (5 bases). Germline V gives CDR1 KGHSH, CDR2 LQKENI. This CDR3 has 13 amino acids. The V end was cut by 11 bases, the J end by 4 bases, with 15 bases between. CDR3 in DNA: TGTGCCTCCCGACGGGGGACGGGAAACACCATATATTTT. It specifies CASRRGTGNTIYF. Using reference TRBV18 and TRBJ1-3 for the parts outside the CDR3, the full variable domain is NAGVMQNPRHLVRRRGQEARLRCSPMKGHSHVYWYRQLPEEGLKFMVYLQKENIIDESGMPKERFSAEFPKEGPSILRIQQVVRGDSAAYFCASRRGTGNTIYFGEGSWLTVV.

The rearrangement joins TRBV5-1 to TRBJ2-1, with 7 bases that match TRBD2. Trimming took 1 base from V and 7 from J; bases not matched to a gene: 14. This CDR3 contains 17 residues. Per the germline V gene, CDR1 is SGHRS and CDR2 is YFSETQ. The CDR3 nucleotides read TGCGCCAGCAGCTTGAGACAACGGGGGGTCCGGGGAAATGAGCAGTTCTTC. Amino acids: CASSLRQRGVRGNEQFF.

The genes are TRBV27 and TRBJ1-2, with D possibly TRBD1 on 6 matching bases. This CDR3 contains 16 residues. Trimming cost V 10 bases and J 0 bases, with 21 bases left between them. Looked up from germline, CDR1 is MNHEY and CDR2 is SMNVEV (reference sequence). The CDR3 coding sequence is TGTGCCACCTACCCTGGGGGGGCCCCGTCTAACTATGGCTACACCTTC. This translates into CATYPGGAPSNYGYTF.

This clone occurred a few times. The chain links TRBV20-1 to TRBJ1-1; D remains ambiguous. Germline V gives CDR1 DFQATT, CDR2 SNEGSKA (reference sequence). The CDR3 runs 11 residues. Trimming removed 2 bases from V and 1 base from J, with 2 bases in between. The CDR3 DNA sequence: TGCAGTGCTAGACAGAACACTGAAGCTTTCTTT. It yields the protein CSARQNTEAFF.

The chain is built from TRBV4-2 and TRBJ1-1, with a possible D match to TRBD1 (6 bases). The V end lost 5 bases, the J end lost 1 base, and 20 bases lay between the germline ends. This CDR3 has 17 residues. Germline CDR1 is LGHNA and CDR2 is YNFKEQ. The CDR3 loop reads CASSSPSGGPRNTEAFF. Here the CDR3 DNA reads TGTGCCAGCAGCTCTCCATCGGGGGGGCCGAGGAACACTGAAGCTTTCTTT.

The chain employs TRBV6-1 and TRBJ2-7; 10 nucleotides line up with TRBD2. Germline CDR1 MNHNS, CDR2 SASEGT. CDR3 length: 14 residues. J was trimmed by 5 bases and V by 4 bases; bases with no gene match: 5. The CDR3 DNA is TGTGCCAGCAGTGGACTAGCGGGTTGGGACGAGCAGTACTTC. It codes for CASSGLAGWDEQYF.

The chain recombines TRBV4-1 with TRBJ2-7; 10 nucleotides match TRBD1. The J segment lost 0 bases and the V segment lost 2 bases, leaving 16 bases of the junction unmatched. The length of the CDR3 is 20 residues. Germline-derived CDR1 and CDR2 are MGHRA and YSYEKL. CDR3 protein: CASSQQASGQGSVSSYEQYF. For the CDR3, the DNA is TGCGCCAGCAGCCAACAAGCCTCGGGACAGGGGTCCGTGAGCTCCTACGAGCAGTACTTC.

The count of this clone is one. V usage is TRBV5-1 and J usage is TRBJ2-7, with 9 bases identical to TRBD1. The trim removed 0 bases at V and 5 bases at J, leaving 6 bases unmatched. Germline values: CDR1 SGHRS, CDR2 YFSETQ. The CDR3 is made up of 15 amino acids. CDR3 nucleotide sequence: TGCGCCAGCAGCTTGGAACGGACAGGGGTCGACGAGCAGTACTTC. As protein: CASSLERTGVDEQYF.

The chain links TRBV5-1 to TRBJ1-2; weak D call: TRBD1 (6 bases). The CDR3 is made up of 16 amino acids. Germline CDR1 is SGHRS and CDR2 is YFSETQ. Between the trimmed V and J ends, which lost 4 bases and 1 base, there was a span of 17 bases. The CDR3 sequence: CASSTTRQGYNYGYTF. The DNA for the CDR3 is TGCGCCAGCAGCACTACCCGGCAGGGGTATAACTATGGCTACACCTTC.

This chain links TRBV6-5 with TRBJ1-4, with a possible D match to TRBD1 (6 bases). V lost 6 bases, J lost 0 bases, and 11 bases lay in between. The CDR3 length is 15 residues. The germline CDR1 and CDR2 sequences are MNHEY and SVGAGI. The CDR3 here is CASRQGRSTNEKLFF. The CDR3 nucleotides are TGTGCCAGCAGGCAGGGGCGATCAACTAATGAAAAACTGTTTTTT.

This clone has a handful of counts. The chain recombines TRBV19 with TRBJ2-7; possibly TRBD1 for D (6 bases). Trimming cost V 8 bases and J 3 bases, with 11 bases left between them. Germline V gene sequence: CDR1 LNHDA, CDR2 SQIVND (reference sequence). The CDR3 spans 12 residues. CDR3 in amino acids: CASGRGDYEQYF. CDR3 nucleotide sequence: TGTGCCAGTGGCAGGGGCGACTACGAGCAGTACTTC.

CDR3: CAISPDRGNTEAFF. In DNA, the CDR3 is TGTGCCATCAGCCCCGACAGGGGGAACACTGAAGCTTTCTTT. The chain recombines TRBV10-3 with TRBJ1-1; TRBD1 matches 8 bases. Germline loops: CDR1 ENHRY, CDR2 SYGVKD. This CDR3 region has 14 residues. The V segment lost 6 bases and the J segment 1 base; nucleotides outside the gene matches: 4.

In this sample, this clone turned up a few times. V usage is TRBV6-6 and J usage is TRBJ2-7; 7 bases are shared with TRBD1. The length of the CDR3 is 13 residues. From germline, CDR1 is MNHNY and CDR2 SVGAGI (reference sequence). Trimming took 8 bases from V and 7 from J; bases not matched to a gene: 11. DNA of the CDR3: TGTGCCAGCGACCGGACAGGCCGAGGGGAGCAGTACTTC. This encodes CASDRTGRGEQYF.

CDR3 DNA sequence: TGTGCCAGCAGTTCCCTAGCGGGGGGTGGTTACGGGTATTTT. This gives the protein CASSSLAGGGYGYF. The V gene is TRBV27, the J gene TRBJ2-3; 11 bases agree with TRBD2. From germline, CDR1 is MNHEY and CDR2 SMNVEV (reference sequence). Unmatched junction bases numbered 11, after V lost 4 bases and J lost 14 bases. The CDR3 loop spans 14 amino acids.

CDR3 loop: CASSLVGANQETQYF. CDR3 bases: TGCGCCAGCAGCTTGGTAGGGGCGAATCAAGAGACCCAGTACTTC. This rearrangement joins TRBV5-1 to TRBJ2-5; D perhaps matches TRBD1 (5 bases). V lost 0 bases and J lost 2, with 11 bases in between. The CDR3 has 15 residues. Germline V gene sequence: CDR1 SGHRS, CDR2 YFSETQ.

The chain has TRBV11-3 and TRBJ2-1; 9 bases fit TRBD2. Trimming cost V 1 base and J 10 bases; bases outside gene matches: 5. The CDR3 runs to 14 residues. Germline CDR1 is SGHNT and CDR2 is YENEEA. CDR3 loop: CASSLGSGGREQFF. The CDR3 nucleotides read TGTGCCAGCAGCTTAGGAAGCGGGGGGAGAGAGCAGTTCTTC.

V gene TRBV7-3 combines with J gene TRBJ2-1; D not resolved. Germline V gene lookup returns CDR1 SGHTA and CDR2 FQGTGA. V was shortened by 5 bases and J by 6 bases, with 8 bases between the two germline ends. The CDR3 spans 12 residues. This CDR3 is CASSRSSNEQFF. The CDR3 DNA sequence: TGTGCCAGCAGCCGGTCTAGCAATGAGCAGTTCTTC.

This chain uses TRBV7-3 with TRBJ2-1, with 10 positions matching TRBD1. Germline CDR1 is SGHTA and CDR2 is FQGTGA. The CDR3 contains 16 residues. V was clipped by 3 bases and J by 6 bases; unmatched bases: 8. CDR3 sequence reads: CASSLGGTGVFNEQFF. CDR3 sequence (DNA): TGTGCCAGCAGCTTGGGCGGGACAGGGGTATTCAATGAGCAGTTCTTC.

This rearrangement joins TRBV30 to TRBJ1-6; possibly TRBD1 for D (5 bases). The CDR3 spans 14 residues. V gave up 4 bases and J gave up 4 bases, with 11 bases separating them. The germline V gene encodes CDR1 GTSNPN and CDR2 SVGIG (reference sequence). CDR3 in amino acids: CAWKRGVYNSPLHF. The CDR3 coding sequence is TGTGCCTGGAAACGGGGGGTTTATAATTCACCCCTCCACTTT.

J is TRBJ2-1 and V is TRBV7-2; TRBD2 agrees at 13 bases. With 4 bases clipped from V and 8 bases from J, the junction kept 5 bases outside the gene matches. This CDR3 has 15 amino acids. Germline lookup yields CDR1 SGHTA and CDR2 FQGNSA. The CDR3 loop reads CASSWGLAGLDEQFF. Written as DNA, the CDR3 is TGTGCCAGCAGCTGGGGACTAGCGGGGTTGGATGAGCAGTTCTTC.